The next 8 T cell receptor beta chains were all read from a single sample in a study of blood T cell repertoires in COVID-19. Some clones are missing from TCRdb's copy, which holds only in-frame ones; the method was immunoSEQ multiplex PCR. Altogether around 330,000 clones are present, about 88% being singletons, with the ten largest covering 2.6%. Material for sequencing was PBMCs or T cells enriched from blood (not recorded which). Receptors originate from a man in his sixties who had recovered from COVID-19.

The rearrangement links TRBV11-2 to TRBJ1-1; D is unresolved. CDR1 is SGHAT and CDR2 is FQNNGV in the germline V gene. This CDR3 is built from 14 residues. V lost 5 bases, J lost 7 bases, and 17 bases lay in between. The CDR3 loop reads CASSATRNAVEAFF. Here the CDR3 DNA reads TGTGCCAGCAGCGCAACACGGAACGCGGTTGAAGCTTTCTTT.

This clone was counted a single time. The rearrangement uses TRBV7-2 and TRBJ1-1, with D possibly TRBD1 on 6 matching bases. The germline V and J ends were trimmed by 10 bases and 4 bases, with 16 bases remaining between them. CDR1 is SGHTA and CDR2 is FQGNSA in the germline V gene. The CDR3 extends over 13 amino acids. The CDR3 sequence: CATGGGAGTEAFF. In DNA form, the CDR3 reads TGTGCCACCGGCGGGGGGGCTGGCACTGAAGCTTTCTTT.

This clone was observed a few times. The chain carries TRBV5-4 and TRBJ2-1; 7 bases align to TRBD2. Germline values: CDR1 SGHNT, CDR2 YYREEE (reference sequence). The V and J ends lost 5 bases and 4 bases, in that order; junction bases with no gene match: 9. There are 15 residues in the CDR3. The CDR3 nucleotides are TGTGCCAGCAGGGGGGGGGAACGGGCTTACAATGAGCAGTTCTTC. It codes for CASRGGERAYNEQFF.

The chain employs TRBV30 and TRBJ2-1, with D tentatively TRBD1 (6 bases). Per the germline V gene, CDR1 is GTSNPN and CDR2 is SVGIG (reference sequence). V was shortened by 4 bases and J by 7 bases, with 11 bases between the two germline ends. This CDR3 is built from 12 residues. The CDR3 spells CAWTRGWNEQFF. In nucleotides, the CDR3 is TGTGCCTGGACCAGGGGCTGGAATGAGCAGTTCTTC.

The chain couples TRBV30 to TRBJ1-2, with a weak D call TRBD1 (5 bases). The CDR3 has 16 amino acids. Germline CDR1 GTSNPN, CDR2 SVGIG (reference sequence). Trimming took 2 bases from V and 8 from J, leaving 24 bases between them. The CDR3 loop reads CAWSMGGSGSRVGYTF. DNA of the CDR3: TGTGCCTGGAGTATGGGGGGGTCAGGGAGCAGGGTCGGCTACACCTTC.

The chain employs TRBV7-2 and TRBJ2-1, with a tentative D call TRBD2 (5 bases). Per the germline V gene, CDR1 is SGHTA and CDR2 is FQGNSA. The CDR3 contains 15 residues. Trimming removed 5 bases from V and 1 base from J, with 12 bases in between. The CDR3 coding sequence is TGTGCCAGCAGCCTGGCGGAGGCATCCTACAATGAGCAGTTCTTC. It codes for CASSLAEASYNEQFF.

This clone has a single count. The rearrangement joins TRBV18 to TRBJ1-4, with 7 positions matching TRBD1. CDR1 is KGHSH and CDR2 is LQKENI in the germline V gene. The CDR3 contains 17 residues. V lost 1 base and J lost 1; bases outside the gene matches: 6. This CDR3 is CASSPQGTAGTNEKLFF. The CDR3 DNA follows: TGTGCCAGCTCACCACAGGGGACAGCCGGAACTAATGAAAAACTGTTTTTT.

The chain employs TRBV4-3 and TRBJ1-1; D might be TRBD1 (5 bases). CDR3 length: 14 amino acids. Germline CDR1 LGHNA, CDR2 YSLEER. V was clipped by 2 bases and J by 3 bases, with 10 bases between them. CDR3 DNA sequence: TGCGCCAGCAGCCAACCGGGACTGGACACTGAAGCTTTCTTT. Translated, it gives CASSQPGLDTEAFF.